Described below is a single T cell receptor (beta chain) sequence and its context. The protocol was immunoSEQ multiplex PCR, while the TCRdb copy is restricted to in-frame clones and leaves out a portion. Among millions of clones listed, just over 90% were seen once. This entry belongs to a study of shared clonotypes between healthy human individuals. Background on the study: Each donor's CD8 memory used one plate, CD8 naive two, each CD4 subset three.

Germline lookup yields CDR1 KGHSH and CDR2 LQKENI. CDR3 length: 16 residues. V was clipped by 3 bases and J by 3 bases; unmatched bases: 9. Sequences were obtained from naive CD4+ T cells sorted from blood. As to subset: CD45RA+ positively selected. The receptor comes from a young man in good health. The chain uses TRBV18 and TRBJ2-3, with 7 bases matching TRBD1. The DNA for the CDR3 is TGTGCCAGCTCACCTTCCAGGGGGTTTAAGACAGATACGCAGTATTTT. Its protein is CASSPSRGFKTDTQYF.